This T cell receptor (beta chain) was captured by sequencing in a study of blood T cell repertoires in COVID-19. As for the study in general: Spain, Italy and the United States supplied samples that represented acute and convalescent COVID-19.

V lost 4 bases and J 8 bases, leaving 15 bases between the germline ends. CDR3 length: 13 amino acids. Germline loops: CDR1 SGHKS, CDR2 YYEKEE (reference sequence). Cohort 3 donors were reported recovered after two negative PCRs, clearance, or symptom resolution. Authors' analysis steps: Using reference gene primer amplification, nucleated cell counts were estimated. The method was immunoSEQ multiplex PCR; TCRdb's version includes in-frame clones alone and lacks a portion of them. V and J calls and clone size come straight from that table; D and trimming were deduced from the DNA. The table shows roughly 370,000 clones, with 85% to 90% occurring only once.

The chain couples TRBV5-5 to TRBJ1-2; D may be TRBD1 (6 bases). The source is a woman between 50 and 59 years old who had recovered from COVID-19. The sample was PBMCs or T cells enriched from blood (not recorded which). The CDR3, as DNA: TGTGCCAGCAGCCAGCCCGCAGGGACAGGCTACACCTTC. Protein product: CASSQPAGTGYTF.